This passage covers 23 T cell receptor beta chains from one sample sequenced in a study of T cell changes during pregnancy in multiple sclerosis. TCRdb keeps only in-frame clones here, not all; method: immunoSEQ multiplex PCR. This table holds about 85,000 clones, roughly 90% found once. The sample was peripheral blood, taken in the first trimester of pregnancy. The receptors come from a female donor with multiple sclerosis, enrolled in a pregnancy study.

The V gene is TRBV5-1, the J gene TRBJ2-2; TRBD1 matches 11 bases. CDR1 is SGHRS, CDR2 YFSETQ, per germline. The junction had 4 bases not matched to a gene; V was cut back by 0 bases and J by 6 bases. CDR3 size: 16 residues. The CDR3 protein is CASSLARTGGPGELFF. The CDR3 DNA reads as TGCGCCAGCAGCTTGGCAAGGACAGGGGGCCCCGGGGAGCTGTTTTTT.

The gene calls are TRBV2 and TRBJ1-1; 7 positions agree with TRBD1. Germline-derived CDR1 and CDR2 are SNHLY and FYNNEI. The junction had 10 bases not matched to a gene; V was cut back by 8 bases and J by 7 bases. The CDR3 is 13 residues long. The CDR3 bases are TGTGCCAGCTGCAACGACCGGGACAGTGAAGCTTTCTTT. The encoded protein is CASCNDRDSEAFF.

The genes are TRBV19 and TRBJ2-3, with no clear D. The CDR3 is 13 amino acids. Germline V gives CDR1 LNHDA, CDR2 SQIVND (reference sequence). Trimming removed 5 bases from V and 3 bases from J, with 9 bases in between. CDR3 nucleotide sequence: TGTGCCAGTAGTTTTCTTACAACAGATACGCAGTATTTT. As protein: CASSFLTTDTQYF.

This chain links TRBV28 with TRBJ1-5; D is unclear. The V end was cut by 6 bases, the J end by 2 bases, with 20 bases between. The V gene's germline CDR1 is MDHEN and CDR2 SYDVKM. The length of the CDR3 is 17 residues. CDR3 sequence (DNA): TGTGCCAGCAGCCCCGCCGGCTATTACGAGGGCAATCAGCCCCAGCATTTT. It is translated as CASSPAGYYEGNQPQHF.

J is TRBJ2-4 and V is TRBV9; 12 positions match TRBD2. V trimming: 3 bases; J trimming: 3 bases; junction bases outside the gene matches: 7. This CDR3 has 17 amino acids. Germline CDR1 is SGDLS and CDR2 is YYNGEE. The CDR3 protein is CASSALAGGLGKNIQYF. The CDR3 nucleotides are TGTGCCAGCAGCGCGCTAGCGGGAGGGCTTGGCAAAAACATTCAGTACTTC. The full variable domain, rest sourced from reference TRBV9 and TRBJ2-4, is DSGVTQTPKHLITATGQRVTLRCSPRSGDLSVYWYQQSLDQGLQFLIQYYNGEERAKGNILERFSAQQFPDLHSELNLSSLELGDSALYFCASSALAGGLGKNIQYFGAGTRLSVL.

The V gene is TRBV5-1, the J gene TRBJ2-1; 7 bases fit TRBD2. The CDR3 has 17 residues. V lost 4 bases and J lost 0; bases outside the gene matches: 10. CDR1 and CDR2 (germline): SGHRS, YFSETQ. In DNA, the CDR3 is TGCGCCAGCAGCCTGATCAAGCGGGGTAACTCCTACAATGAGCAGTTCTTC. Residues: CASSLIKRGNSYNEQFF.

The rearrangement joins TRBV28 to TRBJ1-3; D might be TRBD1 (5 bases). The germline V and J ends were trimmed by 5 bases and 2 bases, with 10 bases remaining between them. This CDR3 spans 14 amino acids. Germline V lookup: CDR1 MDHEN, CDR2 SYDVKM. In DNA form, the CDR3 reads TGTGCCAGCAGTGGGGGAGGGCCTGGAAACACCATATATTTT. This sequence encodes CASSGGGPGNTIYF.

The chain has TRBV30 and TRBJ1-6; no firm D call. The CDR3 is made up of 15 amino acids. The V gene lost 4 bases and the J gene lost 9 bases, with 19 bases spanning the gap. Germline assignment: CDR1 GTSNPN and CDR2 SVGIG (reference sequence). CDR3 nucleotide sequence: TGTGCCTGGACCCCTGGCGGGGTAACGATTTCACCCCTCCACTTT. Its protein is CAWTPGGVTISPLHF.

The CDR3 spells CASSVPSGSSYNEQFF. The CDR3 region has the DNA TGTGCCAGCAGTGTCCCTAGCGGGAGCTCCTACAATGAGCAGTTCTTC. This rearrangement joins TRBV2 to TRBJ2-1; TRBD2 matches 10 bases. The V gene's germline CDR1 is SNHLY and CDR2 FYNNEI. This CDR3 has 16 residues. V lost 4 bases, J lost 0 bases, and 3 bases stayed unmatched.

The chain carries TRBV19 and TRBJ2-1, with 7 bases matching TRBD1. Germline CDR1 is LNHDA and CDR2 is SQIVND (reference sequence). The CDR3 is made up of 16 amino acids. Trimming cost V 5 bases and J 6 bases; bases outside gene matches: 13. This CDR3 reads CASSPLPGQRSNEQFF. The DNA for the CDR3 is TGTGCCAGTAGTCCCTTGCCGGGACAGAGAAGCAATGAGCAGTTCTTC.

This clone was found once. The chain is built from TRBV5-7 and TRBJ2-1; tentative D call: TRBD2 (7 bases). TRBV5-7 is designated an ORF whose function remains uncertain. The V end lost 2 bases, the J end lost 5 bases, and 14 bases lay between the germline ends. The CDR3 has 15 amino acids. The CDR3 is CASSLRGGEDNEQFF. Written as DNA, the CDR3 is TGTGCCAGCAGCTTAAGGGGGGGGGAGGACAATGAGCAGTTCTTC.

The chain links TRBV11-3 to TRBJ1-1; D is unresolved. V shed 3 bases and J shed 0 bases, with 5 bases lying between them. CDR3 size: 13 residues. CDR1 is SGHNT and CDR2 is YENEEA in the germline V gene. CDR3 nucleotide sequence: TGTGCCAGCAGCTTGGCCATGAACACTGAAGCTTTCTTT. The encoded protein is CASSLAMNTEAFF.

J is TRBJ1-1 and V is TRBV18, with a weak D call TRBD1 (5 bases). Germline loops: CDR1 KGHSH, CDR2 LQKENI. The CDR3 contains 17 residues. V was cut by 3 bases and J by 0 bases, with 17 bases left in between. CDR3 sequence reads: CASSPSWGLVMNTEAFF. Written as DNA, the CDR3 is TGTGCCAGCTCACCTTCTTGGGGCCTGGTCATGAACACTGAAGCTTTCTTT.

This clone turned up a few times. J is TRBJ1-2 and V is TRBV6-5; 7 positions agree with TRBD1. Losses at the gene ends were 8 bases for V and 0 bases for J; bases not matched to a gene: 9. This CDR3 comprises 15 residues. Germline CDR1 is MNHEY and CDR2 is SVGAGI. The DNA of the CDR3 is TGTGCCAGCCGGCCGGGACAGTGGTCTAACTATGGCTACACCTTC. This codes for CASRPGQWSNYGYTF.

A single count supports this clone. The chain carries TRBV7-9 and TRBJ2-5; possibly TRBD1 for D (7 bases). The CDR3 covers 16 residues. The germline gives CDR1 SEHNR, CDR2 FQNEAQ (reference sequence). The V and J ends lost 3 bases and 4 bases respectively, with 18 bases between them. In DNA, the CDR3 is TGTGCCAGCAGCTTTCCGGCGACAGGGAGGACAGAGACCCAGTACTTC. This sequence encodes CASSFPATGRTETQYF.

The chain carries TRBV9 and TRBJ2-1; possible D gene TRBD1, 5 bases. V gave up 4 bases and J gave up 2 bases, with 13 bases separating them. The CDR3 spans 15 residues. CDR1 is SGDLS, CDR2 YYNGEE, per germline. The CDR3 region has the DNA TGTGCCAGCAGCCCTATGGGGCTAGCCTACAATGAGCAGTTCTTC. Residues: CASSPMGLAYNEQFF.

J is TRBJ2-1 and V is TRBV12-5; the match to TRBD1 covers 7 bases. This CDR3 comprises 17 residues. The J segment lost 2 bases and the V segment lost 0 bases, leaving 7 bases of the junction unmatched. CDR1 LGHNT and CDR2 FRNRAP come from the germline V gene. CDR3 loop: CASGLVQGTTTYNEQFF. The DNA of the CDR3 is TGTGCTAGTGGTTTGGTACAGGGGACAACAACCTACAATGAGCAGTTCTTC.

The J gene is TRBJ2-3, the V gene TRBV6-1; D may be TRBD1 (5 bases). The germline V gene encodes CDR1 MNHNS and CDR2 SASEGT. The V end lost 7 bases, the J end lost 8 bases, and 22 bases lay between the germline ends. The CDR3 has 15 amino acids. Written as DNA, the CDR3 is TGTGCCAGCATTAGAGGCAGGGATGTAACCTCTACGCAGTATTTT. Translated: CASIRGRDVTSTQYF.

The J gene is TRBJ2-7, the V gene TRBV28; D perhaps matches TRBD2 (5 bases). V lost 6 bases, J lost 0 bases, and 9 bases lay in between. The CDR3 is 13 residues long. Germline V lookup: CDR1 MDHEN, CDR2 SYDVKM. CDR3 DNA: TGTGCCAGCAGGACGGGGAGCTCCTACGAGCAGTACTTC. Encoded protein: CASRTGSSYEQYF.

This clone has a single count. CDR3 sequence reads: CASIPRPGQGDYNEQFF. The CDR3 coding sequence is TGTGCCAGCATCCCTCGTCCGGGACAGGGGGACTACAATGAGCAGTTCTTC. The V call is TRBV2, the J call TRBJ2-1, with 11 bases fitting TRBD1. There are 17 residues in the CDR3. V shed 7 bases and J 3 bases; nucleotides not matched to a gene: 11. Germline values: CDR1 SNHLY, CDR2 FYNNEI.

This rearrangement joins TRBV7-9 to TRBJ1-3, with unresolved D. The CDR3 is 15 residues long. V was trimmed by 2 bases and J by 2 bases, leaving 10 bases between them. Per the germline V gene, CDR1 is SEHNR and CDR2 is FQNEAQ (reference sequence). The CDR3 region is CASSLPRGAGNTIYF. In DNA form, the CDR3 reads TGTGCCAGCAGCTTACCGCGGGGAGCTGGAAACACCATATATTTT.

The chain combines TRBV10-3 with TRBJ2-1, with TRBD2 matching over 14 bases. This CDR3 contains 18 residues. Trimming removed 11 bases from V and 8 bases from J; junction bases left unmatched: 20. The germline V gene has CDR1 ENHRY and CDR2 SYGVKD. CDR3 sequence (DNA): TGTGCCGCCACGGAGGACAGACCGGGACTAGCGGGAGTCTATGAGCAGTTCTTC. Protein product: CAATEDRPGLAGVYEQFF.

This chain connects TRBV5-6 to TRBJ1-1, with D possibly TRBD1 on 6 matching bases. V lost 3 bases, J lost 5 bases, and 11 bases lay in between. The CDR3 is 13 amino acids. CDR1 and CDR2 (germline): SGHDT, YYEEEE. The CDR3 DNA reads TGTGCCAGCAGCTCCAGGGGTGGAACTGAAGCTTTCTTT. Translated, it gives CASSSRGGTEAFF.